This T cell receptor (beta chain) stems from a study of low-dose radiotherapy and immunotherapy resistance in tumors. CDR1 is SGHTA and CDR2 is FQGNSA in the germline V gene. V was cut by 5 bases and J by 0 bases, with 14 bases left in between. The CDR3 is 16 residues long. Primers used for first-strand cDNA, a TRAV- and TRBV-specific set, covered both alpha and beta chains. TCRs were put through 20 PCR cycles of amplification with Phusion. A constant-region primer and the V-primer adapter served as the primer pair. Each CDR3 protein gets one entry after TCRdb re-called the reads with MiXCR. The repertoire has approximately 12,000 distinct CDR3 sequences, roughly 60% of them found once; the top ten carry over 6%.

The TCR sequence derives from a human donor with advanced metastatic prostate, ovarian, gallbladder or colorectal cancer (not recorded which). This table probably holds off-target reads from a library built for another chain. The genes are TRBV7-2 and TRBJ2-1; D unclear. The CDR3 nucleotides read TGTGCCAGCAGCCGAGAGAGGCGCAGCTCCTACAATGAGCAGTTCTTC. Translated: CASSRERRSSYNEQFF.